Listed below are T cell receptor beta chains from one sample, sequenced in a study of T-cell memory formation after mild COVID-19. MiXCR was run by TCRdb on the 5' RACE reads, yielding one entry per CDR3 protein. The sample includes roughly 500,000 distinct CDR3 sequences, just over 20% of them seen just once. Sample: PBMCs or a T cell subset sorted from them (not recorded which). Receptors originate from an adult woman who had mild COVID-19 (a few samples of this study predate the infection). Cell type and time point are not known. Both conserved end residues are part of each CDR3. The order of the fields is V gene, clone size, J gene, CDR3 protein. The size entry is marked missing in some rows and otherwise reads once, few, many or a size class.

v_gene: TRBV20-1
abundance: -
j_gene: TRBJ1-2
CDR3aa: CSARDGGRGSNYGYTF

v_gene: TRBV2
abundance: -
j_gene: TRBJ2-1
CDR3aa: CASSESASGGPYEQFF

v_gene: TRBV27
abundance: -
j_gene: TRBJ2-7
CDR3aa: CASSWLGAGEQYF

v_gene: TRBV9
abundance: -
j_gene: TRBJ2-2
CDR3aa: CATGVSGELFF

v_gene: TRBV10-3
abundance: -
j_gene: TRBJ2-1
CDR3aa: CAISGLAGADYNEQFF

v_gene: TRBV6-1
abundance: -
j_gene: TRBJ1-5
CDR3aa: CASSNNPDQPQHF

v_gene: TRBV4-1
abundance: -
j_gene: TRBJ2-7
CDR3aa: CASSQAPQDTYEQYF

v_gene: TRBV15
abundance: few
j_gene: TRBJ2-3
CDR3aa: CATALWGEASTDTQYF

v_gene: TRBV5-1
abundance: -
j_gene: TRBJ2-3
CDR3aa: CASSQSTGIITDTQYF

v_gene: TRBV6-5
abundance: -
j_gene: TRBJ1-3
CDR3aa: CASSYSRTGAGNTIYF

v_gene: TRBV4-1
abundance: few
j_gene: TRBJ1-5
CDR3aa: CASSQVGRGSNQPQHF

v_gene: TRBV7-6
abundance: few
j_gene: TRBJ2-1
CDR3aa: CASTLSGTGLVNEQFF

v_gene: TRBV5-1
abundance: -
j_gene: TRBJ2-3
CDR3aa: CASSLGHYSTDTQYF

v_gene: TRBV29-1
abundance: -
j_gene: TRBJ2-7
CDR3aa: CSVKVLDGYEQYF

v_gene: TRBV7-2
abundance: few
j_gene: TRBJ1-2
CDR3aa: CASSSTFYGYTF

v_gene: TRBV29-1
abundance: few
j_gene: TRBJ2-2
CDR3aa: CSVEPPERTGELFF

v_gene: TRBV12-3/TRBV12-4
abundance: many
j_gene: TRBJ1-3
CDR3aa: CASSLVGSGNTIYF

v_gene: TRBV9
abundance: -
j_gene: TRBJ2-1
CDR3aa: CASSPRSSGGLNEQFF

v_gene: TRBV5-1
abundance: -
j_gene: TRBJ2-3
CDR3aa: CASSFSSGVADTQYF

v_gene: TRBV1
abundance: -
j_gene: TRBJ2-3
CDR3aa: CTPGADTQYF

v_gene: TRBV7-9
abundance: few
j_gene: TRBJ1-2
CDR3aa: CASSLGSEGVYGYTF

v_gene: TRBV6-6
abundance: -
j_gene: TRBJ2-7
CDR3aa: CASTRSLLLYEQYF

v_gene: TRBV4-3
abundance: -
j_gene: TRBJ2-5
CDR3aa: CASSVGLAGEETQYF

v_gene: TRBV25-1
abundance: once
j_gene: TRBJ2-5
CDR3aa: CASSERLSQETQYF

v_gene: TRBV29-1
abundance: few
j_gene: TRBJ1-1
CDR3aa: CSVRSGTGAYTEAFF

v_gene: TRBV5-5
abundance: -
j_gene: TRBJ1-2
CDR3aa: CASRTSSGGWGGYTF

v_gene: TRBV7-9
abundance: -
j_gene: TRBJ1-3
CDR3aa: CASSFLTGSSEVGNTIYF

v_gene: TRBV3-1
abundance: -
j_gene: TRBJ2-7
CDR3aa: CASSNLAGGSYEQYF

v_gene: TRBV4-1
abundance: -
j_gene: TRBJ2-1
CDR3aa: CASSRLIEIPYNEQFF

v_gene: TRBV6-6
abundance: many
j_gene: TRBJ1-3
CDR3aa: CASSRQDTIGGNTIYF

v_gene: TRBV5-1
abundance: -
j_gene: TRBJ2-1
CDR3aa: CASSLMGSPNEQFF

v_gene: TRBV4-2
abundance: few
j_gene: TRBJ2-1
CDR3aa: CASSQETRLGEEQFF

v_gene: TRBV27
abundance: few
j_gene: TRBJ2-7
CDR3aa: CASSSAPTYEQYF

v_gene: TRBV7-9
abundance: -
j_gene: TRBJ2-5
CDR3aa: CASRTNFRDREETQYF

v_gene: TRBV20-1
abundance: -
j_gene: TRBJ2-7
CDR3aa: CSALRQGTYEQYF

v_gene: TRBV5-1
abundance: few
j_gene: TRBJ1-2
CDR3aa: CASSLLPPSGQGSYGYTF

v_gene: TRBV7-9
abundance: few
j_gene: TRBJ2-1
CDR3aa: CASSITGDTEQFF

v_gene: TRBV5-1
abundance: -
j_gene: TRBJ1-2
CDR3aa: CASSPLGGQGYGYTF